Below, 10 T cell receptor beta chains from the same sample are listed, as sequenced in a study of cytomegalovirus exposure and HLA in healthy donors. Clones were read by immunoSEQ multiplex PCR, and TCRdb kept only the in-frame ones, dropping some. The sample carries 71,000 or so clones, roughly 94% recorded once. The material sequenced was PBMCs. The receptor set was obtained from a young man in good health and CMV-seropositive.

This chain uses TRBV28 with TRBJ2-5; TRBD2 is a possible D gene (6 bases). V was shortened by 7 bases and J by 5 bases, with 8 bases between the two germline ends. The length of the CDR3 is 11 residues. Germline CDR1 reads MDHEN; CDR2 reads SYDVKM. In DNA form, the CDR3 reads TGTGCCAGCACTGGGGGGGAGACCCAGTACTTC. Translation: CASTGGETQYF.

There are a few counts of this clone. V gene TRBV2 combines with J gene TRBJ1-1; D is unclear. Germline lookup yields CDR1 SNHLY and CDR2 FYNNEI. With 5 bases removed from V and 4 bases from J, the gap between germline ends came to 11 bases. The CDR3 contains 13 residues. CDR3 residues: CASSKQSGTEAFF. The CDR3, as DNA: TGTGCCAGCAGTAAGCAGTCGGGCACTGAAGCTTTCTTT.

This sequence joins TRBV7-2 and TRBJ1-2; D gene ambiguous. Looked up from germline, CDR1 is SGHTA and CDR2 is FQGNSA. Between the trimmed V and J ends, which lost 5 bases and 8 bases, there was a span of 15 bases. CDR3 length: 13 residues. CDR3 bases: TGTGCCAGCAGCCCCGGTTGGACTAGAGGCTACACCTTC. Protein sequence: CASSPGWTRGYTF.

V is TRBV19 and J is TRBJ2-5; weak D call: TRBD2 (6 bases). The CDR3 is 17 residues long. In germline, CDR1 is LNHDA, CDR2 SQIVND (reference sequence). Trimming shortened V by 4 bases and J by 2 bases, and 20 bases separated the two germline ends. This CDR3 reads CASSTRRGGWVQETQYF. CDR3 nucleotides: TGTGCCAGTAGTACCCGGAGGGGCGGGTGGGTTCAAGAGACCCAGTACTTC.

The chain uses TRBV19 and TRBJ2-1; 10 bases are a match to TRBD2. The germline V gene has CDR1 LNHDA and CDR2 SQIVND (reference sequence). The ends lost 4 bases at V and 8 bases at J; junction bases unmatched: 8. CDR3 length: 15 amino acids. The chain's CDR3 is CASSRSGRAGDEQFF. The CDR3 region has the DNA TGTGCCAGTAGTAGGAGCGGGAGGGCCGGAGATGAGCAGTTCTTC.

The rearrangement links TRBV6-6 to TRBJ2-3, with D perhaps TRBD2 (5 bases). Germline CDR1 reads MNHNY; CDR2 reads SVGAGI (reference sequence). V lost 6 bases to trimming and J lost 6 bases, with 22 bases between them. The CDR3 has 16 residues. CDR3: CASRLSPSLGGDTQYF. CDR3 DNA: TGTGCCAGCAGACTCAGCCCCTCTCTAGGAGGTGATACGCAGTATTTT.

V and J are TRBV15 and TRBJ2-1; 8 bases are shared with TRBD2. The CDR3 runs to 15 residues. CDR1 and CDR2 from the germline V gene are LNHNV and YYDKDF (reference sequence). Unmatched junction bases numbered 1, after V lost 2 bases and J lost 1 base. DNA for the CDR3: TGTGCCACCAGCAGACCGGGAGGGTCCTACAATGAGCAGTTCTTC. Translated, it gives CATSRPGGSYNEQFF.

The V gene is TRBV14, the J gene TRBJ2-7; 9 nucleotides match TRBD1. The CDR3 runs 16 residues. V lost 5 bases to trimming and J lost 2 bases; unmatched junction nucleotides: 10. Germline CDR1 reads SGHDN; CDR2 reads FVKESK. As DNA, the CDR3 is TGTGCCAGCAGCGACGGACAGGGGCTAACCCCCTACGAGCAGTACTTC. Encoded protein: CASSDGQGLTPYEQYF.

Only one count was recorded for this clone. The rearrangement links TRBV5-1 to TRBJ1-1, with TRBD1 matching 8 bases. Trimming at V came to 4 bases and at J to 0 bases, leaving 2 bases not matched to a gene. This CDR3 has 14 amino acids. Germline V gives CDR1 SGHRS, CDR2 YFSETQ. CDR3 loop: CASSQDRVNTEAFF. CDR3 bases: TGCGCCAGCAGCCAGGACAGGGTGAACACTGAAGCTTTCTTT.

This chain connects TRBV19 to TRBJ1-5; D not resolved. Germline CDR1 reads LNHDA; CDR2 reads SQIVND (reference sequence). Between the trimmed V and J ends, which lost 2 bases and 4 bases, there was a span of 18 bases. The length of the CDR3 is 17 residues. The CDR3 protein is CASSIRVKRELNQPQHF. The CDR3, as DNA: TGTGCCAGTAGTATAAGAGTAAAAAGGGAGTTAAATCAGCCCCAGCATTTT.